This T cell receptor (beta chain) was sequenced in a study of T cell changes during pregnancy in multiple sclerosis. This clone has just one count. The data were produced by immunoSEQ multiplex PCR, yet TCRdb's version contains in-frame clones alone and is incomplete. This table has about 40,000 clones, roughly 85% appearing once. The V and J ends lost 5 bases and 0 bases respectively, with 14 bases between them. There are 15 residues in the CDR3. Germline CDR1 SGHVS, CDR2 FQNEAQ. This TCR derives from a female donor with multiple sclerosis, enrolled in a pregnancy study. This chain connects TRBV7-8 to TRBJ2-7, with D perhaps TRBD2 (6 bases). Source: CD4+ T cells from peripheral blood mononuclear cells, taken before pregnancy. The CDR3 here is CASSISGTYSYEQYF. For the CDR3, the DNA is TGTGCCAGCAGCATCTCCGGGACTTACTCCTACGAGCAGTACTTC.